This T cell receptor (beta chain) was recovered during a study of CD8 T cells in ankylosing spondylitis. This clonotype was observed many times. The antigen is not known. A read error may produce the germline difference seen at one junction end. TCRdb re-called the 5' RACE reads through MiXCR, storing one row per CDR3 protein. The table records under 250,000 distinct CDR3 sequences, less than 9.5% of them present only once. The study's findings and limits: There were earlier reports of some motif variants in reactive arthritis synovial fluid and blood.

CDR3 length: 13 residues. CDR1 and CDR2 from the germline V gene are SGHRS and YFSETQ. The chain joins TRBV5-1 to TRBJ2-2; D ambiguous. Sequencing was done on a sample of blood, either unsorted or a sorted T cell fraction (not recorded which). The origin of this receptor is a female donor with ankylosing spondylitis or in good health (not recorded which). The CDR3 region is CASSLGNTGELFF. CDR3 sequence (DNA): TGTGCCAGCAGCTTAGGGAACACCGGGGAGCTGTTTTTT.